This TCR beta chain originates from a study of T cell repertoires in cytomegalovirus infection. For the study at large: HLA-C-restricted CMV epitopes, recently identified, and well-studied HLA-B-restricted ones were used by the study.

This clonotype showed up just a few times. Its antigen is not known. Trimming removed 5 bases at V and 2 bases at J, with 11 bases between. There are 14 residues in the CDR3. The germline V gene has CDR1 SGHVS and CDR2 FQNEAQ. From the reads, TCRdb called clonotypes with MiXCR, one entry per CDR3 protein. The sample consists of 300,000 to 400,000 distinct CDR3 sequences, roughly 29% of them appearing once. The starting material was cultured PBMCs, obtained from culture after CMV antigen stimulation. This chain links TRBV7-8 with TRBJ2-3, with a possible D match to TRBD2 (6 bases). The receptor was derived from a human donor in good health (CMV status not recorded). Some clones in this sample may be carry-over from other donors' samples. The CDR3 here is CASSLMRDTDTQYF. The DNA of the CDR3 is TGTGCCAGCAGCCTCATGCGGGACACAGATACGCAGTATTTT. The full variable domain, its missing parts supplied by reference TRBV7-8 and TRBJ2-3, is GAGVSQSPRYKVAKRGQDVALRCDPISGHVSLFWYQQALGQGPEFLTYFQNEAQLDKSGLPSDRFFAERPEGSVSTLKIQRTQQEDSAVYLCASSLMRDTDTQYFGPGTRLTVL.